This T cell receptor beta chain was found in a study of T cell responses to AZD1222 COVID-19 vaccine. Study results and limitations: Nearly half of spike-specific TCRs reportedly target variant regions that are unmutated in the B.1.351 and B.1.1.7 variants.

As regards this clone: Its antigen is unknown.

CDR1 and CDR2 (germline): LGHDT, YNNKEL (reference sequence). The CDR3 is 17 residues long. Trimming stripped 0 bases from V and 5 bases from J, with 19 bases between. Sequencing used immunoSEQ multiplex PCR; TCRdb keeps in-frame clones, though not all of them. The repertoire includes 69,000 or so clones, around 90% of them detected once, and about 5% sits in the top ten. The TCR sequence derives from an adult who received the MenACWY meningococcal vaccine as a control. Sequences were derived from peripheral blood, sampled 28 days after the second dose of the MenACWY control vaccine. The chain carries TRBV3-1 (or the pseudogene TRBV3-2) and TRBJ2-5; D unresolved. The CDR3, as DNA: TGTGCCAGCAGCCAAGATTTGGCTCGCCTTAGTCCTGAGACCCAGTACTTC. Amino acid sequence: CASSQDLARLSPETQYF.